The sample holds one count of the clone carrying this T cell receptor beta chain. Its antigen is currently unknown. PCR involved 60 Vbeta and 13 Jbeta primers. Profiling relied on immunoSEQ multiplex PCR, and the TCRdb table lists in-frame clones only, not all of them. The sample contains 150,000 to 200,000 clones, around 83% of which appear only once. The data originate from a study of cytomegalovirus exposure and HLA in healthy donors. Study-level background: HLA-typed donors contributed some 85 million unique TCRs, which were held in an early data release. Study-wide results and caveats: A later analysis by the authors found several of the most significant clusters apparently linked to common viral pathogens. Associated with HLA alleles at 0.05 false discovery rate in a later analysis were over 15,000 TCR beta sequences. Reportedly, fewer N-insertions than the roughly 600-donor mean appeared in an Asian-associated ancestry cluster in a later analysis.

The clonotype originates from a man aged 35 to 55 in good health and CMV-seropositive. The sequenced material came from PBMCs.

The CDR3 loop is CAVSSGTGEYEQYF. Written as DNA, the CDR3 is TGTGCCGTGTCATCCGGGACAGGGGAGTACGAGCAGTACTTC. The chain uses TRBV10-3 and TRBJ2-7, with 10 nucleotides matching TRBD1. J lost 4 bases, V lost 11 bases, and 11 bases had no gene match. CDR1 is ENHRY and CDR2 is SYGVKD in the germline V gene. The CDR3 runs 14 residues.